These T cell receptor beta chains were read from a single sample in a study of shared clonotypes between healthy human individuals. Clones were read by immunoSEQ multiplex PCR, and TCRdb kept only the in-frame ones, dropping some. The sample holds around 1.5 million clones, approximately 98% seen once. Sequencing was done on a sample of naive CD4+ T cells sorted from blood. Every receptor here comes from a man aged 25 to 40 in good health. The CDR3 runs from the conserved cysteine through the conserved F or W. The D gene is left open where the match is weak. Rows give clone size only sometimes, using once, few, many, or a class for an expanded clone.

clone_size	v_call	d_call	j_call	cdr3_aa	cdr3_nt
NA	TRBV7-2	NA	TRBJ2-7	CASSLEGLEQYF	TGTGCCAGCAGCTTAGAAGGGTTAGAGCAGTACTTC
once	TRBV6-4	NA	TRBJ2-3	CASGSTTTDTQYF	TGTGCCAGCGGGTCGACCACAACAGATACGCAGTATTTT
NA	TRBV7-9	TRBD1	TRBJ2-7	CASSLGDRTGSSYEQYF	TGTGCCAGCAGCTTAGGGGACAGGACAGGGAGCTCCTACGAGCAGTACTTC
NA	TRBV5-6	TRBD2	TRBJ2-1	CASSSILAGDNEQFF	TGTGCCAGCAGCTCAATCCTAGCGGGAGACAATGAGCAGTTCTTC
NA	TRBV19	NA	TRBJ2-1	CASSSVGQRTYNEQFF	TGTGCCAGTAGTAGCGTCGGGCAGCGCACCTACAATGAGCAGTTCTTC
NA	TRBV4-3	NA	TRBJ2-2	CASSQDGTGELFF	TGCGCCAGCAGCCAGGACGGTACCGGGGAGCTGTTTTTT
NA	TRBV5-1	TRBD1	TRBJ2-2	CASSGTGGDTGELFF	TGCGCCAGCAGCGGGACAGGGGGCGACACCGGGGAGCTGTTTTTT
NA	TRBV4-1	NA	TRBJ2-3	CASSPRQDGGTDTQYF	TGCGCCAGCAGCCCGCGTCAGGACGGTGGCACAGATACGCAGTATTTT
NA	TRBV27	TRBD1	TRBJ2-7	CASSSQGAPPYEQYF	TGTGCCAGCAGTTCTCAGGGGGCGCCCCCCTACGAGCAGTACTTC
NA	TRBV5-5	NA	TRBJ2-7	CASSVPSYEQYF	TGTGCCAGCAGCGTACCCTCCTACGAGCAGTACTTC
once	TRBV7-8	TRBD1	TRBJ2-2	CASSQDRGSGTGELFF	TGTGCCAGCAGCCAAGACAGGGGAAGTGGCACCGGGGAGCTGTTTTTT
NA	TRBV2	TRBD2	TRBJ2-1	CASSRGLGLADNEQFF	TGTGCCAGCAGCAGGGGACTAGGGCTAGCGGACAATGAGCAGTTCTTC
NA	TRBV10-3	TRBD1	TRBJ2-2	CAISHSGQMTGELFF	TGTGCCATCAGTCACTCGGGACAGATGACCGGGGAGCTGTTTTTT
NA	TRBV19	TRBD1	TRBJ2-7	CASNSDRGYEQYF	TGTGCCAGTAACTCGGACAGGGGGTACGAGCAGTACTTC
NA	TRBV18	NA	TRBJ2-1	CASSPLDSEEIEQFF	TGTGCCAGCTCACCGTTGGACTCTGAAGAGATTGAGCAGTTCTTC
NA	TRBV6-5	NA	TRBJ2-7	CASSPLGGRSYEQYF	TGTGCCAGCAGCCCATTGGGGGGTAGATCCTACGAGCAGTACTTC
NA	TRBV10-2	TRBD1	TRBJ2-5	CASSEGTAILSGVQETQYF	TGCGCCAGCAGTGAAGGGACAGCCATACTTTCTGGGGTCCAAGAGACCCAGTACTTC
NA	TRBV5-1	TRBD1	TRBJ2-2	CASSRDRVGTGELFF	TGCGCCAGCAGCAGGGACAGGGTCGGTACCGGGGAGCTGTTTTTT
NA	TRBV5-8	TRBD1	TRBJ2-7	CASSLARTGGRQYF	TGTGCCAGCAGCTTGGCCCGGACAGGGGGCAGGCAGTACTTC
NA	TRBV28	NA	TRBJ2-7	CASSTQMYEQYF	TGTGCCAGCAGCACCCAGATGTACGAGCAGTACTTC
NA	TRBV2	NA	TRBJ2-7	CASSWTVGEQYF	TGTGCCAGCAGTTGGACAGTGGGGGAGCAGTACTTC
once	TRBV5-8	TRBD1	TRBJ1-1	CASNGQGALAEAFF	TGTGCCAGCAACGGACAGGGGGCTCTCGCTGAAGCTTTCTTT
NA	TRBV4-3	TRBD2	TRBJ2-7	CASSQVIAGGPDEQYF	TGCGCCAGCAGCCAAGTTATAGCGGGAGGGCCAGACGAGCAGTACTTC
NA	TRBV20-1	NA	TRBJ2-7	CSAIRDGQYF	TGCAGTGCTATCCGGGACGGGCAGTACTTC
NA	TRBV2	NA	TRBJ1-1	CASTALLGSEAFF	TGTGCCAGCACCGCCCTCCTTGGGTCCGAAGCTTTCTTT
NA	TRBV18	NA	TRBJ2-1	CASSQRLDSYNEQFF	TGTGCCAGCTCACAGCGACTAGACTCCTACAATGAGCAGTTCTTC
NA	TRBV5-5	NA	TRBJ1-4	CASSWGIGNEKLFF	TGTGCCAGCAGCTGGGGGATAGGTAATGAAAAACTGTTTTTT
NA	TRBV2	TRBD2	TRBJ2-7	CASSEKGLAGVNEQYF	TGTGCCAGCAGTGAAAAGGGGCTAGCGGGAGTCAACGAGCAGTACTTC
NA	TRBV7-3	TRBD1	TRBJ2-1	CASSLTDRGGLNEQFF	TGTGCCAGCAGCTTAACGGACAGGGGAGGTTTGAATGAGCAGTTCTTC
once	TRBV7-8	NA	TRBJ1-1	CASSLTTEAFF	TGTGCCAGCAGCTTGACCACTGAAGCTTTCTTT
NA	TRBV18	TRBD2	TRBJ2-7	CASSGTSGAYEQYF	TGTGCCAGCTCCGGGACTAGCGGAGCCTACGAGCAGTACTTC
NA	TRBV7-8	TRBD2	TRBJ2-1	CASSLPGLAGGRWKNEQFF	TGTGCCAGCAGCTTACCGGGACTAGCGGGAGGGCGCTGGAAGAATGAGCAGTTCTTC
NA	TRBV5-1	NA	TRBJ1-2	CASSSQGTDYGYTF	TGCGCCAGCAGCTCTCAGGGTACTGACTATGGCTACACCTTC
NA	TRBV11-3	NA	TRBJ2-7	CASSLGAAAYEQYF	TGTGCCAGCAGCTTAGGGGCAGCTGCCTACGAGCAGTACTTC
NA	TRBV25-1	TRBD1	TRBJ2-2	CASSALKRDRGTGELFF	TGTGCCAGCAGTGCCCTAAAAAGGGACAGGGGGACCGGGGAGCTGTTTTTT
NA	TRBV7-9	NA	TRBJ2-7	CASSFSYEQYF	TGTGCCAGCAGTTTTAGTTACGAGCAGTACTTC
NA	TRBV9	NA	TRBJ1-3	CASSVEGISGNTIYF	TGTGCCAGCAGCGTAGAGGGTATCTCTGGAAACACCATATATTTT
NA	TRBV6-1	TRBD2	TRBJ2-5	CASSEEWGREGQYF	TGTGCCAGCAGTGAAGAATGGGGGAGGGAGGGCCAGTACTTC
NA	TRBV11-3	TRBD2	TRBJ2-5	CASSDPGEGQETQYF	TGTGCCAGCAGCGACCCGGGGGAGGGACAAGAGACCCAGTACTTC
NA	TRBV5-4	TRBD1	TRBJ1-2	CASSLGTGGGGYTF	TGTGCCAGCAGCCTCGGGACAGGGGGTGGAGGCTACACCTTC
NA	TRBV14	TRBD1	TRBJ2-7	CASSQLQGVWHEQYF	TGTGCCAGCAGCCAATTACAGGGGGTGTGGCACGAGCAGTACTTC
NA	TRBV10-2	NA	TRBJ2-4	CASSEKKGQRQYF	TGCGCCAGCAGTGAGAAAAAGGGTCAGCGTCAGTACTTC
NA	TRBV28	NA	TRBJ2-1	CASSFGRDEQFF	TGTGCCAGCAGTTTTGGGCGGGATGAGCAGTTCTTC
NA	TRBV13	NA	TRBJ1-3	CASSFTAASGNTIYF	TGTGCCAGCAGTTTTACAGCCGCCTCTGGAAACACCATATATTTT
NA	TRBV6-6	NA	TRBJ2-7	CASGDPGTGSYEQYF	TGTGCCAGCGGTGACCCCGGGACCGGTTCCTACGAGCAGTACTTC
NA	TRBV4-2	NA	TRBJ2-3	CASSQDGLGGTDTQYF	TGTGCCAGCAGCCAAGATGGGTTGGGCGGCACAGATACGCAGTATTTT
NA	TRBV7-4	NA	TRBJ2-3	CASSNRERRGTTDTQYF	TGTGCCAGCAGCAACCGCGAGAGGCGCGGGACGACAGATACGCAGTATTTT
NA	TRBV18	NA	TRBJ2-7	CASSPASLLGAYEQYF	TGTGCCAGCTCACCAGCCTCCCTCCTAGGGGCCTACGAGCAGTACTTC
NA	TRBV9	TRBD1	TRBJ1-2	CASSAHRGNYGYTF	TGTGCCAGCAGCGCACACAGGGGAAACTATGGCTACACCTTC
NA	TRBV7-9	NA	TRBJ2-7	CASSRGLGQIGHEQYF	TGTGCCAGCAGCCGGGGTCTTGGACAGATCGGGCACGAGCAGTACTTC
NA	TRBV19	TRBD2	TRBJ2-1	CASSISSGTRDEQFF	TGTGCCAGTAGTATAAGCAGCGGGACCAGGGATGAGCAGTTCTTC
NA	TRBV5-1	TRBD1	TRBJ1-1	CASLTTGGSTEAFF	TGCGCCAGCCTAACAACAGGGGGCTCCACTGAAGCTTTCTTT
few	TRBV11-2	TRBD1	TRBJ1-1	CASSMGQMNTEAFF	TGTGCCAGCAGCATGGGACAGATGAACACTGAAGCTTTCTTT
NA	TRBV29-1	NA	TRBJ2-5	CSVGGGALPETQYF	TGCAGCGTTGGAGGGGGGGCCCTTCCAGAGACCCAGTACTTC
NA	TRBV29-1	NA	TRBJ2-2	CSVKYGPTGELFF	TGCAGCGTTAAATACGGGCCAACCGGGGAGCTGTTTTTT
NA	TRBV19	NA	TRBJ2-7	CASSIVRGTSYEQYF	TGTGCCAGTAGTATCGTTAGAGGGACTTCCTACGAGCAGTACTTC
NA	TRBV25-1	NA	TRBJ2-7	CASSTGLTTDEQYF	TGTGCCAGCTCGACGGGACTCACGACGGACGAGCAGTACTTC
NA	TRBV5-1	NA	TRBJ2-7	CASSLDRGSIYEQYF	TGCGCCAGCAGCTTGGACCGGGGGAGTATCTACGAGCAGTACTTC
NA	TRBV28	NA	TRBJ1-5	CASSLGTLNNQPQHF	TGTGCCAGCAGTTTGGGGACCCTTAACAATCAGCCCCAGCATTTT
NA	TRBV5-1	NA	TRBJ1-1	CASSLEGREAFF	TGCGCCAGCAGCTTAGAGGGGAGGGAAGCTTTCTTT